This T cell receptor beta chain was recorded in a study of beta chain features in type 1 diabetes. The study, taken as a whole, reports: More deletions and fewer insertions at VDJ junctions were seen in type 1 diabetes patients. TCRB CDR3s from Type 1 diabetes patients were moderately but significantly shorter in all four CD4+ subsets.

A few counts support this clone. Its target is not known. Germline CDR1 reads MDHEN; CDR2 reads SYDVKM. This CDR3 is 13 amino acids long. V lost 10 bases to trimming and J lost 1 base, with 8 bases between them. The study reverse transcribed the entire isolated RNA, so it sequenced expressed TCRB transcripts. Produced via immunoSEQ multiplex PCR; TCRdb's table is partial and in-frame only. The sample has 300,000 to 400,000 clones, approximately 9.7% seen once; the top ten hold about 1%. The chain is built from TRBV28 and TRBJ1-6, with D unclear. Sequenced sample: central memory CD4+ T cells from blood. This clonotype was sampled from a man aged 25 to 45 with type 1 diabetes. The CDR3 spells CATQRSYNSPLHF. CDR3 DNA sequence: TGTGCCACCCAAAGATCCTATAATTCACCCCTCCACTTT.